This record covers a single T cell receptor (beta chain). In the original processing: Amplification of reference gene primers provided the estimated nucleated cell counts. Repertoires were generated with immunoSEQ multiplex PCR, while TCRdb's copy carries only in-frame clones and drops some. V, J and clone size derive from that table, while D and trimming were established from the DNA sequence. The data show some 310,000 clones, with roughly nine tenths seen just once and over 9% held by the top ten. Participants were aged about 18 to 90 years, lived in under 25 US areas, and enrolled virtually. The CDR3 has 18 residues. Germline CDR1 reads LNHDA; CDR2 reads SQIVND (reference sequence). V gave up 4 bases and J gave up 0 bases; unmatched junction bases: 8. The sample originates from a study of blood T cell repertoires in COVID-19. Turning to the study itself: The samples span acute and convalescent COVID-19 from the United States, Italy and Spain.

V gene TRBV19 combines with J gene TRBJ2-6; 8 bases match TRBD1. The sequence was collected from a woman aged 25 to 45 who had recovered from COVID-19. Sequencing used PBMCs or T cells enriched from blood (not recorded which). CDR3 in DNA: TGTGCCAGTAGTACCGGGCCGGGACAGGTCTCTGGGGCCAACGTCCTGACTTTC. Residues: CASSTGPGQVSGANVLTF.